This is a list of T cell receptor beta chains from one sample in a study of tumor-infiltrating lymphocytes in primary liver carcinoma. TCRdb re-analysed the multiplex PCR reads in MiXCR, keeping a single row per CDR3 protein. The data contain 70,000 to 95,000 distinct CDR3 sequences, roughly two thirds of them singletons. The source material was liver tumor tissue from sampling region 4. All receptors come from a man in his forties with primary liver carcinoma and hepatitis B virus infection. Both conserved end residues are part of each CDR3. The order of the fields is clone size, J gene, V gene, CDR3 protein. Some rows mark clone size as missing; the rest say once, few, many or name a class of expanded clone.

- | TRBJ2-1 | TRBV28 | CVSSKGGLAYNEQFF
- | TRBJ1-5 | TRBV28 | CASSLSRDNQLQHF
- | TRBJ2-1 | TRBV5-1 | CACGPTWAVNNGQFF
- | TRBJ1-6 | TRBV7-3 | CVSSLSTGVGSPLHF
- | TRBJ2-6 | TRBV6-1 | CASTLGQDRSGANALSF
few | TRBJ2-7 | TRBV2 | CASSERVLEQYF
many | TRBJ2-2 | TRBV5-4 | CASSPHATWAGGELFF
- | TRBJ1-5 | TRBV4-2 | CASSQVGQVNQPQHF
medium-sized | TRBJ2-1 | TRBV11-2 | CASSSPSGMGHSSNEQFF
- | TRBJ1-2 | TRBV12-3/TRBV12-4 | CASSLGLHYGFTF
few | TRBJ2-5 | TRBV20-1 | CSARGKGGETQYF
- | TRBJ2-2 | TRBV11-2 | CANIGGLAERNTGELFF
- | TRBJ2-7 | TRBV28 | CAIQTARTSYEQYF
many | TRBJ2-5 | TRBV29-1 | CSYAGAAGGETQYF
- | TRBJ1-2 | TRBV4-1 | CANSPRTGGGSRGYTF
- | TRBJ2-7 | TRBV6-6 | CASSYPIVGPSPYEQYF
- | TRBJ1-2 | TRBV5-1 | CTSSVGGDGYTF
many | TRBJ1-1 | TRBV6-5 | CASSYSRRDLNTEAFF
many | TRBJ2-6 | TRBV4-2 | CASSPQEDLAGANVLTF
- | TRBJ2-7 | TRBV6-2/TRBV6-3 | CASRRGRDLTYELYF
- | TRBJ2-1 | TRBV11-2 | CASSLDPSHNEQFF
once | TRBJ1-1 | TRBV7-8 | CASSIWGIGTEAFF
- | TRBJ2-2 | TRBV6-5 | CASSHSRDTGELFF
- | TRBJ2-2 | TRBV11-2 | CTSSLYRTARRHRELFF
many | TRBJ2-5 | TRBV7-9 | CASSPRQGSRETQYF
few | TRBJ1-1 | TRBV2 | CASKAARGNTEAFF